This section outlines one T cell receptor (beta chain) sequence together with its context. The sample originates from a study of T cells expressing NK-cell markers. With UMIs, 5'RACE template switching was used to make TCR beta cDNA. TCRdb reprocessed the 5' RACE reads and stores each CDR3 protein as one record, lacking DNA. This sample's clone table lists some 140,000 distinct CDR3 sequences. This receptor was identified in a woman aged 45 to 65 in good health. The sequencing input was blood T cells: a sorted CD56 or NKG2C T cell subset, CD4+ or CD8+ T cells, or bulk PBMC T cells (not recorded which).

CDR3 in amino acids: CASSLGTTLDTQYF. V and J are TRBV5-6 and TRBJ2-3; lacking DNA, the TRBD2 call made by TCRdb goes unchecked. Germline V gives CDR1 SGHDT, CDR2 YYEEEE. The length of the CDR3 is 14 residues.